This TCR beta chain came from a study of technical replicates of blood from several donors. V was clipped by 3 bases and J by 6 bases, with 12 bases between them. CDR1 and CDR2 from the germline V gene are KGHSH and LQKENI. The CDR3 is 14 amino acids. Clones were read by immunoSEQ multiplex PCR, and TCRdb kept only the in-frame ones, dropping some. This table has about 76,000 clones, around 94% appearing once. The chain is built from TRBV18 and TRBJ1-5; D gene uncertain. The sequenced sample was T cells isolated from PBMCs. The clonotype originates from a human donor in good health. CDR3: CASSPYGVIQPQHF. CDR3 sequence (DNA): TGTGCCAGCTCACCCTACGGGGTCATTCAGCCCCAGCATTTT.